The rows below give T cell receptor beta chains drawn from one sample of a study of PD-L1 blockade in urothelial cancer. TCRdb keeps only in-frame clones here, not all; method: immunoSEQ multiplex PCR. The sample shows 20,000 to 30,000 clones, about 88% of them seen only once. This specimen was PBMCs, taken around atezolizumab (anti-PD-L1) treatment. All receptors come from a man between 60 and 75 years old with urothelial cancer. Both conserved end residues are part of each CDR3. A D gene is named only where the DNA matches it firmly. Expanded clones get a size class; other rows say once, few or many, or leave the size out.

v_call	d_call	clone_size	j_call	cdr3_nt	cdr3_aa
TRBV7-8	TRBD1	.	TRBJ1-4	TGTGCCAGCAGCTTAGTTTCTGGGACAGGGAGCCCAACTAATGAAAAACTGTTTTTT	CASSLVSGTGSPTNEKLFF
TRBV30	TRBD2	.	TRBJ2-3	TGTGCCTGGAGTGGGCAAGCGGGGGGCACAGATACGCAGTATTTT	CAWSGQAGGTDTQYF
TRBV5-1	.	.	TRBJ1-4	TGCGCCAGCAGCGGACCCGCGCAGGGCAGCACGGATGAAAAACTGTTTTTT	CASSGPAQGSTDEKLFF
TRBV10-3	.	.	TRBJ1-4	TGTGCCATCAGTGAGTCCTCTCTGGTGGCAGGGATAAATGAAAAACTGTTTTTT	CAISESSLVAGINEKLFF
TRBV9	TRBD2	.	TRBJ2-7	TGTGCCAGCAGCGTAGGGGGGGGGACTCCTTCCTACGAGCAGTACTTC	CASSVGGGTPSYEQYF
TRBV5-1	TRBD2	.	TRBJ2-1	TGCGCCAGCAGCTTTCCTAGCGGGGGCGGGTACTCGGTCTACAATGAGCAGTTCTTC	CASSFPSGGGYSVYNEQFF
TRBV29-1	.	.	TRBJ2-3	TGCAGCGTTGCGGGAGTTGATAACACAGATACGCAGTATTTT	CSVAGVDNTDTQYF
TRBV6-5	.	.	TRBJ1-4	TGTGCCAGCAGACCTCAGGGATTCGGAGAAAAACTGTTTTTT	CASRPQGFGEKLFF
TRBV2	TRBD1	.	TRBJ1-2	TGTGCCAGCAGTCTGGGACAGGGAGCGAAAAAGTACAACTTC	CASSLGQGAKKYNF
TRBV10-3	TRBD1	.	TRBJ1-5	TGTGCCATCAGAGACAGGGGGCTGGATCAGCCCCAGCATTTT	CAIRDRGLDQPQHF
TRBV15	.	.	TRBJ1-1	TGTGCCACCAGCAGCGACAGGAAGAACACTGAAGCTTTCTTT	CATSSDRKNTEAFF
TRBV29-1	TRBD2	.	TRBJ2-7	TGCAGCGCAGCCGGGACTAGCGGGAGGGCTTACGAGCAGTACTTC	CSAAGTSGRAYEQYF
TRBV25-1	.	.	TRBJ1-1	TGTGCCAGCAGTGAACCGTTTAACACTGAAGCTTTCTTT	CASSEPFNTEAFF
TRBV29-1	TRBD1	once	TRBJ1-5	TGCAGCGTACTCACAGGGGAGAGGAATCAGCCCCAGCATTTT	CSVLTGERNQPQHF
TRBV9	.	once	TRBJ1-3	TGTGCCAGCGGATCCACAGGGACTGGAAACACCATATATTTT	CASGSTGTGNTIYF
TRBV6-1	.	.	TRBJ1-1	TGTGCCAGCACCGCGACAGCTCCGAAGAACACTGAAGCTTTCTTT	CASTATAPKNTEAFF
TRBV6-6	TRBD1	.	TRBJ1-2	TGTGCCAGCCGGGACAGGGGACAATATGGCTACACCTTC	CASRDRGQYGYTF
TRBV7-3	TRBD2	.	TRBJ2-1	TGTGCCAGCAGCTTAATTGCTAGCGGGGGGGCCAATGAGCAGTTCTTC	CASSLIASGGANEQFF
TRBV19	TRBD1	.	TRBJ1-5	TGTGCCAGTAGCACGGACAGGGAGTATCAGCCCCAGCATTTT	CASSTDREYQPQHF
TRBV5-4	TRBD1	.	TRBJ1-2	TGTGCCAGCAGCTCCACCGGACAGGGGTTCTATGGCTACACCTTC	CASSSTGQGFYGYTF
TRBV19	TRBD1	.	TRBJ2-2	TGTGCCAGTAGATGGGACAGGGGAGACTCGAACACCGGGGAGCTGTTTTTT	CASRWDRGDSNTGELFF
TRBV11-1	TRBD2	.	TRBJ2-3	TGTGCCAGCAGCTTGCTAGCGGGGGGGACAGATACGCAGTATTTT	CASSLLAGGTDTQYF
TRBV19	TRBD1	.	TRBJ1-5	TGTGCCAGCAAAATGGACAGGGAAATAAAGCCCCAGCATTTT	CASKMDREIKPQHF
TRBV5-6	.	.	TRBJ2-7	TGTGCCAGCATCCTCTCGAGACAGGTCTCCTCCTACGAGCAGTACTTC	CASILSRQVSSYEQYF
TRBV6-5	TRBD1	.	TRBJ2-7	TGTGCCAGCAAAATAAAGGGGGCAGGCGAGCAGTACTTC	CASKIKGAGEQYF
TRBV6-4	.	few	TRBJ1-2	TGTGCCAGCAGGGGACTCTATGGCTACACCTTC	CASRGLYGYTF
TRBV12-5	.	.	TRBJ1-1	TGTGCTAGTGGGACACCTTACTCTTCCACGAACACTGAAGCTTTCTTT	CASGTPYSSTNTEAFF
TRBV12-5	.	.	TRBJ2-7	TGTGCTAGTGGTTTGGCAACCAGGGGTTGGGGCGAGCAGTACTTC	CASGLATRGWGEQYF
TRBV27	.	once	TRBJ2-7	TGTGCCAGCAGCTATGCTTCCGGGACTGGTTCCTACGAGCAGTACTTC	CASSYASGTGSYEQYF
TRBV29-1	.	.	TRBJ1-3	TGCAGCGTTGCCCCAGACTTGGGTGGAAACACCATATATTTT	CSVAPDLGGNTIYF
TRBV10-3	.	.	TRBJ2-7	TGTGCCATCAGTGAGTCGAAATCAGGTTCAGGGAATCCCTCAACTTACGAGCAGTACTTC	CAISESKSGSGNPSTYEQYF
TRBV5-1	.	.	TRBJ2-7	TGCGCCAGCAGCTCGGGACGGGAGATCTCCTACGAGCAGTACTTC	CASSSGREISYEQYF
TRBV7-9	.	few	TRBJ2-7	TGTGCCAGCAGCTTAGGACAGGCTTCCTACGAGCAGTACTTC	CASSLGQASYEQYF
TRBV28	.	.	TRBJ1-4	TGTGCCAGCAGAGGGCTGACGGGAGTAGAAAAACTGTTTTTT	CASRGLTGVEKLFF
TRBV5-4	TRBD1	large	TRBJ1-2	TGTGCCAGCAGCGCTAGAGGACAGGGTAACTATGGCTACACCTTC	CASSARGQGNYGYTF
TRBV7-8	.	.	TRBJ1-2	TGTGCCAGCAGCCTCGGAACAACAGGCGGTGACGGCTACACCTTC	CASSLGTTGGDGYTF
TRBV27	.	.	TRBJ1-2	TGTGCCAGCAGAATGGCCCCCTATGGCTACACCTTC	CASRMAPYGYTF
TRBV7-2	.	.	TRBJ1-2	TGTGCCAGCAGCTTAAGAGGTCAACAGGGAAGAGGTAGCTATGGCTACACCTTC	CASSLRGQQGRGSYGYTF
TRBV18	TRBD2	.	TRBJ2-4	TGTGCCAGCTCACCGGGACTAGCGGGAGATGGGGAAAACATTCAGTACTTC	CASSPGLAGDGENIQYF
TRBV5-1	.	.	TRBJ1-5	TGCGCCAGCAGCCTCCAGGGGAGGGGTCAGCCCCAGCATTTT	CASSLQGRGQPQHF
TRBV6-1	.	.	TRBJ2-2	TGTGCCAGTTACAGGAACACCGGGGAGCTGTTTTTT	CASYRNTGELFF
TRBV7-2	TRBD1	.	TRBJ2-7	TGTGCCAGCAGCTTAGCCTTCAGGGGGTATGCCGAGCAGTACTTC	CASSLAFRGYAEQYF
TRBV18	.	.	TRBJ2-5	TGTGCCAGCTCACCACCTGGGCGTCAAGAGACCCAGTACTTC	CASSPPGRQETQYF
TRBV19	TRBD2	.	TRBJ2-2	TGTGCCAGTACCACTTCGCGGGGGAGCACCGGGGAGCTGTTTTTT	CASTTSRGSTGELFF
TRBV10-3	.	.	TRBJ2-3	TGTGCCATCAGTCCCCCGGGCGGGGCAGATACGCAGTATTTT	CAISPPGGADTQYF
TRBV29-1	TRBD2	.	TRBJ2-1	TGCAGCGTTCGGGGACTAGCCGATGAGCAGTTCTTC	CSVRGLADEQFF
TRBV19	.	.	TRBJ2-5	TGTGCCAGTAGTACGGCAGTTAAGATGAACAGGAAAGAGACCCAGTACTTC	CASSTAVKMNRKETQYF
TRBV18	.	.	TRBJ1-5	TGTGCCAGCTCACCCGAGGGATTGGGGCCCCAGCATTTT	CASSPEGLGPQHF
TRBV5-1	TRBD1	once	TRBJ2-7	TGCGCCAGCAGCTTGGAAGCGACAGGGGGGTCTCAGCAGTACTTC	CASSLEATGGSQQYF
TRBV2	.	.	TRBJ2-3	TGTGCCAGCAGCCGGGACTCATACACAGATACGCAGTATTTT	CASSRDSYTDTQYF
TRBV10-3	TRBD1	once	TRBJ1-6	TGTGCCATTGGGACAGGGTTTAATTCACCCCTCCACTTT	CAIGTGFNSPLHF
TRBV6-5	.	.	TRBJ1-1	TGTGCCAGCAGTTACGGAGGGGGGGACTATGTGTTCTTT	CASSYGGGDYVFF
TRBV19	.	.	TRBJ1-2	TGTGCCACAAACCCGACAGGATTTTCCACTTTTAACTATGGCTACACCTTC	CATNPTGFSTFNYGYTF
TRBV4-1	.	.	TRBJ1-2	TGCGCCAGCAGCCGGGCAGGGACTGCGCCTAACTATGGCTACACCTTC	CASSRAGTAPNYGYTF
TRBV10-3	.	.	TRBJ1-3	TGTGCCATCAGTGACACCTCAATGGTAGCTAGAAACACCATATATTTT	CAISDTSMVARNTIYF